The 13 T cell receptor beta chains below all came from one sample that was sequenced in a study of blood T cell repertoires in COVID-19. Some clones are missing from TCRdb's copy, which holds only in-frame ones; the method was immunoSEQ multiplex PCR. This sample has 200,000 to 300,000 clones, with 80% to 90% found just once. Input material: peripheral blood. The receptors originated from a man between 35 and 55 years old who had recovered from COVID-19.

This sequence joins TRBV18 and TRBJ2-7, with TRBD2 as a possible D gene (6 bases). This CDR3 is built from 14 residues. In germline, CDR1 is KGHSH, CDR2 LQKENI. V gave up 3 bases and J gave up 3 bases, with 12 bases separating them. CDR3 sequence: CASSPASELYEQYF. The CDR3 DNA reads TGTGCCAGCTCACCGGCTAGCGAGCTCTACGAGCAGTACTTC.

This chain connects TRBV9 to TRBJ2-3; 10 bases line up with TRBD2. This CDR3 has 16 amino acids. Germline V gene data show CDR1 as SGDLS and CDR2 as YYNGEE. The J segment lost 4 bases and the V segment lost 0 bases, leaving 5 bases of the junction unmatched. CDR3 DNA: TGTGCCAGCAGCGTAGGTCTAGCGGGAGTCTCAGATACGCAGTATTTT. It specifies CASSVGLAGVSDTQYF.

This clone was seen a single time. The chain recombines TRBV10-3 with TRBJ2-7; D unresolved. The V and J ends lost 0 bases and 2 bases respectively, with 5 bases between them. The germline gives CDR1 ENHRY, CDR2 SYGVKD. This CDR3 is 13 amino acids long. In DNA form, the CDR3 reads TGTGCCATCAGTGAGTCTTTCGCCTACGAGCAGTACTTC. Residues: CAISESFAYEQYF.

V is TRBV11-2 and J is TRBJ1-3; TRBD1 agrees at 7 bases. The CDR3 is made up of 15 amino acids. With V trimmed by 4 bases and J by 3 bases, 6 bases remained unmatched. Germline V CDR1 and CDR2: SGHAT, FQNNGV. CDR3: CASSSPRQGGNTIYF. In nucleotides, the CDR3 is TGTGCCAGCAGCTCCCCAAGACAGGGTGGAAACACCATATATTTT.

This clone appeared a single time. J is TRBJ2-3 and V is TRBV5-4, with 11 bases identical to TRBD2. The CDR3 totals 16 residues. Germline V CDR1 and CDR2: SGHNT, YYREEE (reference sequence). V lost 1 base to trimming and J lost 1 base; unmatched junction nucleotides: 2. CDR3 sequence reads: CASSLLLAGGTDTQYF. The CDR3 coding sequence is TGTGCCAGCAGCTTGCTACTAGCGGGAGGCACAGATACGCAGTATTTT. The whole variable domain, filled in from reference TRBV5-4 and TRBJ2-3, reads ETGVTQSPTHLIKTRGQQVTLRCSSQSGHNTVSWYQQALGQGPQFIFQYYREEENGRGNFPPRFSGLQFPNYSSELNVNALELDDSALYLCASSLLLAGGTDTQYFGPGTRLTVL.

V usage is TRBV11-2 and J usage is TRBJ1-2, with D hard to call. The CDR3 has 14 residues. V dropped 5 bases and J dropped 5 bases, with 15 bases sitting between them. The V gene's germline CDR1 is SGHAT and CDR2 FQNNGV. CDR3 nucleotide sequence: TGTGCCAGCAGCCAAGATTGGCAGTCATATGGCTACACCTTC. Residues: CASSQDWQSYGYTF.

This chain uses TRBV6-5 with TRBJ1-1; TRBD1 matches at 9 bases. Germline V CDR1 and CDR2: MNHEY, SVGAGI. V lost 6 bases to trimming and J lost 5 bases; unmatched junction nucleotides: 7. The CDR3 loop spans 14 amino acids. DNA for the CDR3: TGTGCCAGCAGATCCGGACAGGGGACGACTGAAGCTTTCTTT. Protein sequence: CASRSGQGTTEAFF.

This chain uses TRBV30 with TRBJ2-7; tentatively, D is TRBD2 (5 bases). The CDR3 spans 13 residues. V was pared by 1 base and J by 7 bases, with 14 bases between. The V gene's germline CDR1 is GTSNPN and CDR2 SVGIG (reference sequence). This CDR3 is CAWSGGLVGEQYF. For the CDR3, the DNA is TGTGCCTGGAGTGGAGGACTCGTTGGGGAGCAGTACTTC. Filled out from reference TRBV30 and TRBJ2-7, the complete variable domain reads SQTIHQWPATLVQPVGSPLSLECTVEGTSNPNLYWYRQAAGRGLQLLFYSVGIGQISSEVPQNLSASRPQDRQFILSSKKLLLSDSGFYLCAWSGGLVGEQYFGPGTRLTVT.

This chain's CDR3 is CATSKRERRVAFF. The CDR3 DNA sequence: TGTGCCACCTCCAAAAGGGAGCGGAGGGTAGCTTTCTTT. The V and J genes are TRBV6-5 and TRBJ1-1; the D is unclear. The germline V gene encodes CDR1 MNHEY and CDR2 SVGAGI. The CDR3 consists of 13 residues. Trimming took 10 bases from V and 10 from J, leaving 22 bases between them.

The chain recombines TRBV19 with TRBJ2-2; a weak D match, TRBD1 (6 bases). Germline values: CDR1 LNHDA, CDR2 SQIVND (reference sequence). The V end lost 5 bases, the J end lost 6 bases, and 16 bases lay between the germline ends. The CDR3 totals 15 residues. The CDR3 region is CASSWTVRVPGELFF. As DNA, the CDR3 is TGTGCCAGTAGTTGGACAGTCAGGGTACCCGGGGAGCTGTTTTTT.

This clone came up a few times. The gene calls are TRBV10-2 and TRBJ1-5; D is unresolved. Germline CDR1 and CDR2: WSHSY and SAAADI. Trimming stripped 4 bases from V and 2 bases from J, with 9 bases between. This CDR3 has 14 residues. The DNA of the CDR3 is TGCGCCAGCAGTGCTATTCGTGGCAATCAGCCCCAGCATTTT. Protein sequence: CASSAIRGNQPQHF.

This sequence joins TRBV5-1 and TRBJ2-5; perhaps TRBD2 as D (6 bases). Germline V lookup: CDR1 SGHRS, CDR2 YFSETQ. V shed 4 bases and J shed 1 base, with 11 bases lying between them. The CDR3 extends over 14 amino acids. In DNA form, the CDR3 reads TGCGCCAGCAGCAGTGCGGGGATCCAAGAGACCCAGTACTTC. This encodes CASSSAGIQETQYF.

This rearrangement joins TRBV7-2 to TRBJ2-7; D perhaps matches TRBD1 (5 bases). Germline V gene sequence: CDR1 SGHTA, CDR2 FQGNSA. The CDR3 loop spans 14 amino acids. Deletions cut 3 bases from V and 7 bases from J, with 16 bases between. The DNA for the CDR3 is TGTGCCAGCAGCTTCACAAACCAGGGCATGGAGCAGTACTTC. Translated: CASSFTNQGMEQYF.